This TCR beta chain stems from a study of persistence of HIV-infected CD4 T cells. Unmatched junction bases numbered 1, after V lost 2 bases and J lost 12 bases. The CDR3 contains 10 residues. Germline V gene lookup returns CDR1 SQVTM and CDR2 ANQGSEA. Cells were stimulated nonspecifically with anti-CD3/anti-CD28 magnetic beads. Sorting of responding CD4+ T cells relied on upregulated CD40 ligand together with CD69. There are a few counts of this clone. Its cognate antigen is unknown. Points from the study as a whole: Rare CMV-responding cells carrying HIV-1 proviruses were not analyzed separately for TCR.

Sequencing used immunoSEQ version 4 in survey mode. Clones were read by immunoSEQ multiplex PCR, and TCRdb kept only the in-frame ones, dropping some. The data hold about 45,000 clones, with 90% to 95% observed a single time. The specimen was CD4+ T cells sorted from PBMCs after roughly 18-hour stimulation, collected from a patient who received antiretroviral therapy. The rearrangement links TRBV29-1 to TRBJ2-1; 7 bases line up with TRBD2. The source of this sequence is an adult man with HIV who was CMV-seropositive. The CDR3 bases are TGCAGCGTTGAAAAGCGGGGGCAGTTCTTC. Translating gives CSVEKRGQFF.